These 12 T cell receptor beta chains share one sample of origin, sequenced in a study of cytomegalovirus exposure and HLA in healthy donors. The primer mix had 60 Vbeta and 13 Jbeta primers. Libraries were prepared by immunoSEQ multiplex PCR; TCRdb keeps only in-frame clonotypes and omits some of them. The sample holds 130,000 to 150,000 clones, about four fifths seen once. Input material: PBMCs. All receptors derive from a young woman in good health and CMV-seropositive.

V is TRBV6-5 and J is TRBJ1-1; TRBD1 agrees at 8 bases. Germline V gene lookup returns CDR1 MNHEY and CDR2 SVGAGI. This CDR3 spans 15 amino acids. Germline trimming cut 5 bases from V and 0 bases from J; bases unmatched to any gene: 5. CDR3 bases: TGTGCCAGCAGTCTCAGGACAGGGTTGAACACTGAAGCTTTCTTT. It translates to CASSLRTGLNTEAFF.

The rearrangement links TRBV21-1 to TRBJ2-2; TRBD1 is the table's D call, not checked against the DNA. TRBV21-1 is a pseudogene locus. This CDR3 contains 20 residues. CDR3 bases: TGTGCCAGCAGCAATACCCGACGGGACAGGGGTTATTCGGACACCGGGGAGCTGTTTTTT. It encodes CASSNTRRDRGYSDTGELFF.

The chain combines TRBV4-2 with TRBJ2-5, with a weak D call TRBD2 (6 bases). The assigned J gene may be wrong: the sequence end matches TRBJ2-7 better. Germline V gene sequence: CDR1 LGHNA, CDR2 YNFKEQ. This CDR3 contains 15 residues. CDR3 sequence (DNA): TGTGCCAGCAGCCAAAGGTGGCGGGACTCCTACGAGCAGTACTTC. Translation: CASSQRWRDSYEQYF.

The rearrangement links TRBV11-2 to TRBJ2-5, with TRBD2 identical over 7 bases. The tail of the sequence fits TRBJ2-7 better, so the J call may be wrong. Germline CDR1 reads SGHAT; CDR2 reads FQNNGV. The CDR3 consists of 13 residues. This chain's CDR3 is CASTGGIGYEQYF. CDR3 nucleotide sequence: TGTGCCAGCACCGGGGGGATCGGATACGAGCAGTACTTC.

The V call is TRBV28, the J call TRBJ2-3, with D hard to call. Per germline, CDR1 MDHEN and CDR2 SYDVKM. Deletions cut 7 bases from V and 1 base from J, with 18 bases between. CDR3 length: 16 amino acids. Written as DNA, the CDR3 is TGTGCCAGCACTACCCAGGCAGGTTGGGGCACAGATACGCAGTATTTT. Encoded protein: CASTTQAGWGTDTQYF. Full variable domain (missing parts from reference TRBV28 and TRBJ2-3): DVKVTQSSRYLVKRTGEKVFLECVQDMDHENMFWYRQDPGLGLRLIYFSYDVKMKEKGDIPEGYSVSREKKERFSLILESASTNQTSMYLCASTTQAGWGTDTQYFGPGTRLTVL.

This chain joins TRBV2 and TRBJ1-1, with no clear D. Trimming took 5 bases from V and 1 from J, leaving 17 bases between them. The length of the CDR3 is 16 residues. Germline-derived CDR1 and CDR2 are SNHLY and FYNNEI. The CDR3 is CASSLEARGGNTEAFF. Here the CDR3 DNA reads TGTGCCAGCAGTTTAGAGGCTCGAGGTGGGAACACTGAAGCTTTCTTT.

The J gene is TRBJ2-3, the V gene TRBV15; no firm D call. V lost 3 bases and J lost 4, with 14 bases in between. This CDR3 region has 15 residues. Germline CDR1 is LNHNV and CDR2 is YYDKDF (reference sequence). CDR3 coding DNA: TGTGCCACCAGCAGCTATCGGGTCGGCGCAGATACGCAGTATTTT. Protein: CATSSYRVGADTQYF.

V and J are TRBV5-1 and TRBJ2-7, with D possibly matching TRBD2 (7 bases). CDR1 SGHRS and CDR2 YFSETQ come from the germline V gene. The CDR3 runs to 14 residues. Trimming shortened V by 2 bases and J by 7 bases, and 16 bases separated the two germline ends. The CDR3 DNA sequence: TGCGCCAGCAGCTTAGGAGGGGGGGCGGAGGAGCAGTACTTC. It translates to CASSLGGGAEEQYF. The variable domain in full, with the rest retrieved from reference TRBV5-1 and TRBJ2-7, is KAGVTQTPRYLIKTRGQQVTLSCSPISGHRSVSWYQQTPGQGLQFLFEYFSETQRNKGNFPGRFSGRQFSNSRSEMNVSTLELGDSALYLCASSLGGGAEEQYFGPGTRLTVT.

V gene TRBV5-4 combines with J gene TRBJ2-4; perhaps TRBD2 as D (5 bases). The CDR3 extends over 13 amino acids. Trimming pared 4 bases from V and 2 bases from J, leaving 7 bases between. Germline CDR1 is SGHNT and CDR2 is YYREEE (reference sequence). CDR3 region: CASSPGSKNIQYF. CDR3 bases: TGTGCCAGCAGCCCGGGGTCCAAAAACATTCAGTACTTC.

This sequence joins TRBV5-1 and TRBJ2-7; maybe TRBD2 (5 bases). The CDR3 has 14 amino acids. Trimming cost V 4 bases and J 2 bases, with 13 bases left between them. Looked up from germline, CDR1 is SGHRS and CDR2 is YFSETQ. CDR3 residues: CASSPRSSTYEQYF. In nucleotides, the CDR3 is TGCGCCAGCAGCCCGCGGTCTAGCACCTACGAGCAGTACTTC.

J is TRBJ2-4 and V is TRBV18, with a weak D call TRBD2 (5 bases). This CDR3 contains 16 residues. Trimming shortened V by 3 bases and J by 0 bases, and 12 bases separated the two germline ends. Per germline, CDR1 KGHSH and CDR2 LQKENI. CDR3 nucleotides: TGTGCCAGCTCACCCAACGACGGGGTAGCCAAAAACATTCAGTACTTC. Protein: CASSPNDGVAKNIQYF.

The table lists this clone with a few counts. This rearrangement joins TRBV2 to TRBJ2-3; TRBD2 matches at 8 bases. Germline CDR1 is SNHLY and CDR2 is FYNNEI. The trim removed 4 bases at V and 6 bases at J, leaving 12 bases unmatched. This CDR3 comprises 16 residues. The DNA for the CDR3 is TGTGCCAGCAGTGGAAGGTTGCGGGGGGATAAGGATACGCAGTATTTT. It encodes CASSGRLRGDKDTQYF. The variable domain in full, with the rest retrieved from reference TRBV2 and TRBJ2-3, is EPEVTQTPSHQVTQMGQEVILRCVPISNHLYFYWYRQILGQKVEFLVSFYNNEISEKSEIFDDQFSVERPDGSNFTLKIRSTKLEDSAMYFCASSGRLRGDKDTQYFGPGTRLTVL.